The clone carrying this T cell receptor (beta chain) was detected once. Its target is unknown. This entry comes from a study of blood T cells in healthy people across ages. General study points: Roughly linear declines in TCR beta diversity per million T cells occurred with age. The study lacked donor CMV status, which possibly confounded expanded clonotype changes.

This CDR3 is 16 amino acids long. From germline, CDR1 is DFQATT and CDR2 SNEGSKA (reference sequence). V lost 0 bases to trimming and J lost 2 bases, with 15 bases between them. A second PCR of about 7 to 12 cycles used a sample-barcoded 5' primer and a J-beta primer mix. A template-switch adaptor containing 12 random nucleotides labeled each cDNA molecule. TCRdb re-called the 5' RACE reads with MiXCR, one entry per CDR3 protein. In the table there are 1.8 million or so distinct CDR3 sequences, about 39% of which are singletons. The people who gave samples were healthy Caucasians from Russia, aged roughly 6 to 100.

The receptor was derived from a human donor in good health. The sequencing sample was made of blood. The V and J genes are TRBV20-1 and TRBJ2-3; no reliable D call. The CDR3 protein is CSAREGRVAYTDTQYF. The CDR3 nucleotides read TGCAGTGCTAGAGAGGGCCGGGTAGCATACACAGATACGCAGTATTTT.